This note documents a single TCR beta chain sequence. What it binds is unknown. This CDR3 has 15 residues. V was pared by 6 bases and J by 0 bases, with 12 bases between. Germline V gene data show CDR1 as MNHEY and CDR2 as SVGEGT. The sample originates from a study of T cells after yellow fever vaccination. In the study overall: Any fraction with a low cell number was prepared using SMART-Seq v4 Ultra Low Input.

Making TCR cDNA involved 5'RACE template switching, which added UMIs and a universal primer site. TCRdb redid the calling of the 5' RACE reads with MiXCR, one entry per CDR3 protein. The table lists about 180,000 distinct CDR3 sequences, approximately 6.2% of them singletons. Regarding the study as a whole: The booster response re-showed most primary clones: more than 95% CD4, 88% CD8. The secondary T-cell response peaked on day 5, not day 15, but was weaker.

The chain carries TRBV6-2 or TRBV6-3 and TRBJ2-4, with a tentative D call TRBD1 (5 bases). The sequencing used CD4+ T cells sorted from PBMCs, collected on the day of the first yellow fever vaccination. The clonotype comes from a man in his late teens or twenties who received the YFV17D yellow fever vaccine. The CDR3 coding sequence is TGTGCCAGCAGACCCGGACACATAGCCAAAAACATTCAGTACTTC. It codes for CASRPGHIAKNIQYF.